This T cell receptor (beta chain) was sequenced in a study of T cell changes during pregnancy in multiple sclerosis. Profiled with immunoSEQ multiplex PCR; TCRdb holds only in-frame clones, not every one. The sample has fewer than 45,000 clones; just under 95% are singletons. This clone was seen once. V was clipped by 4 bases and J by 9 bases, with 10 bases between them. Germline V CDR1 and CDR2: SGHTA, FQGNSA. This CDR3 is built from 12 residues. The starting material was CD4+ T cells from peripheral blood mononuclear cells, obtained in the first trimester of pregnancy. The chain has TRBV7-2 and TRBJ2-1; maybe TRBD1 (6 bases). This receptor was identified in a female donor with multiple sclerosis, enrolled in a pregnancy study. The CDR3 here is CASSWGTPEQFF. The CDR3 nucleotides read TGTGCCAGCAGCTGGGGGACACCTGAGCAGTTCTTC. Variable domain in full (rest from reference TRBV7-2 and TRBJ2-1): GAGVSQSPSNKVTEKGKDVELRCDPISGHTALYWYRQSLGQGLEFLIYFQGNSAPDKSGLPSDRFSAERTGGSVSTLTIQRTQQEDSAVYLCASSWGTPEQFFGPGTRLTVL.